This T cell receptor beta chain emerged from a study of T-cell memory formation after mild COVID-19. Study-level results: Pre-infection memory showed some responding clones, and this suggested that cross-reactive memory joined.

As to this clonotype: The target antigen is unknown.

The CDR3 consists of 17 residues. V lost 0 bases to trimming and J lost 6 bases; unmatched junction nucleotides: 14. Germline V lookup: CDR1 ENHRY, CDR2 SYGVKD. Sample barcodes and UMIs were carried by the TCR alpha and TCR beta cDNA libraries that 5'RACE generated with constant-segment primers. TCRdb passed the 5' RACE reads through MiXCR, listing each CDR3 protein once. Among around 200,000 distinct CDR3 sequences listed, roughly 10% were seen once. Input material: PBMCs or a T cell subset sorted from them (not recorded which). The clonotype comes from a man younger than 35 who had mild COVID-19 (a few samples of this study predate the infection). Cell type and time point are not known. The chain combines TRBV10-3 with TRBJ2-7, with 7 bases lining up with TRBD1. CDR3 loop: CAISESTRVGGWREQYV. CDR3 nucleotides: TGTGCCATCAGTGAGTCGACGCGGGTAGGGGGCTGGCGCGAGCAGTACGTC.